These T cell receptor beta chains were read from a single sample in a study of early T cells in non-severe SARS-CoV-2 infection. TCRdb used MiXCR to reprocess the 5' RACE reads, holding one entry per CDR3 protein. This sample has 35,000 to 55,000 distinct CDR3 sequences, with about 23% found just once. The sample here was whole blood, taken at baseline. These receptors were obtained from an adult who was a healthcare worker with PCR-confirmed SARS-CoV-2 infection or an uninfected control (not recorded which). Both conserved end residues are part of each CDR3. D genes are given only for firm matches. Clone size appears in some rows only: once, few, many, or a class for an expanded clone.

j_gene: TRBJ2-6
d_gene: NA
abundance: NA
v_gene: TRBV7-6
CDR3aa: CASSLGGFLANVLTF
CDR3nt: TGTGCCAGCAGCTTAGGCGGATTCTTGGCCAACGTCCTGACTTTC

j_gene: TRBJ2-3
d_gene: NA
abundance: NA
v_gene: TRBV12-3/TRBV12-4
CDR3aa: CASSFTAGGTDTQYF
CDR3nt: TGTGCCAGCAGTTTTACGGCAGGGGGCACAGATACGCAGTATTTT

j_gene: TRBJ1-3
d_gene: NA
abundance: NA
v_gene: TRBV3-1
CDR3aa: CASSQGPSGNTIYF
CDR3nt: TGTGCCAGCAGCCAAGGCCCCTCTGGAAACACCATATATTTT

j_gene: TRBJ2-1
d_gene: NA
abundance: few
v_gene: TRBV5-5
CDR3aa: CASSPHGGYEQFF
CDR3nt: TGTGCCAGCAGCCCCCATGGGGGCTATGAGCAGTTCTTC

j_gene: TRBJ1-3
d_gene: NA
abundance: NA
v_gene: TRBV6-5
CDR3aa: CASSPLSSGNTIYF
CDR3nt: TGTGCCAGCAGCCCCCTATCCTCTGGAAACACTATATATTTT

j_gene: TRBJ1-6
d_gene: NA
abundance: few
v_gene: TRBV12-3/TRBV12-4
CDR3aa: CASSPAGRGDSPLHF
CDR3nt: TGTGCCAGCAGTCCCGCGGGCAGGGGTGATTCACCCCTCCACTTT

j_gene: TRBJ2-7
d_gene: NA
abundance: NA
v_gene: TRBV2
CDR3aa: CASSEGNNEQYF
CDR3nt: TGTGCCAGCAGTGAGGGCAACAACGAGCAGTACTTC

j_gene: TRBJ2-5
d_gene: NA
abundance: NA
v_gene: TRBV29-1
CDR3aa: CSVEYSSYETQYF
CDR3nt: TGCAGCGTTGAATATAGCTCGTACGAGACCCAGTACTTC

j_gene: TRBJ1-2
d_gene: NA
abundance: NA
v_gene: TRBV30
CDR3aa: CAWSPRSSFYGYTF
CDR3nt: TGTGCCTGGAGTCCCCGCAGCTCATTCTATGGCTACACCTTC

j_gene: TRBJ2-7
d_gene: TRBD1
abundance: few
v_gene: TRBV27
CDR3aa: CASSLRQGSTYEQYF
CDR3nt: TGTGCCAGCAGTTTGCGACAGGGCTCTACCTACGAGCAGTACTTC

j_gene: TRBJ2-1
d_gene: TRBD2
abundance: NA
v_gene: TRBV20-1
CDR3aa: CSANDGLAGSNEQFF
CDR3nt: TGCAGTGCCAACGACGGACTAGCGGGGTCCAATGAGCAGTTCTTC

j_gene: TRBJ2-7
d_gene: NA
abundance: NA
v_gene: TRBV27
CDR3aa: CASVDLSSYEQYF
CDR3nt: TGTGCCAGCGTGGACCTGAGCTCCTACGAGCAGTACTTC

j_gene: TRBJ1-1
d_gene: NA
abundance: few
v_gene: TRBV30
CDR3aa: CAWSVPLDSMNTEAFF
CDR3nt: TGTGCCTGGAGTGTCCCTCTCGACAGCATGAACACTGAAGCTTTCTTT

j_gene: TRBJ1-4
d_gene: NA
abundance: NA
v_gene: TRBV4-2
CDR3aa: CASRGPGQGQKNCFF
CDR3nt: NA

j_gene: TRBJ2-1
d_gene: NA
abundance: few
v_gene: TRBV11-2
CDR3aa: CASSLEYSGHNEQFF
CDR3nt: TGTGCCAGCAGCTTAGAATATAGCGGACACAATGAGCAGTTCTTC

j_gene: TRBJ1-1
d_gene: TRBD1
abundance: NA
v_gene: TRBV7-9
CDR3aa: CASSLVLQGFTEAFF
CDR3nt: TGTGCCAGCAGCTTAGTGTTACAGGGGTTTACTGAAGCTTTCTTT

j_gene: TRBJ2-1
d_gene: NA
abundance: few
v_gene: TRBV29-1
CDR3aa: CSVGGDNEQFF
CDR3nt: TGCAGCGTTGGAGGGGACAATGAGCAGTTCTTC

j_gene: TRBJ2-3
d_gene: NA
abundance: many
v_gene: TRBV5-5
CDR3aa: CASSLQGIDTQYF
CDR3nt: TGTGCCAGCAGCTTGCAGGGGATCGATACGCAGTATTTT

j_gene: TRBJ2-7
d_gene: NA
abundance: NA
v_gene: TRBV6-5
CDR3aa: CASSYRPRYEQYF
CDR3nt: TGTGCCAGCAGTTACCGACCCCGCTACGAGCAGTACTTC

j_gene: TRBJ2-3
d_gene: TRBD2
abundance: few
v_gene: TRBV2
CDR3aa: CASYLLAGAHTDTQYF
CDR3nt: TGTGCCAGCTATTTGCTAGCGGGGGCCCACACAGATACGCAGTATTTT

j_gene: TRBJ1-1
d_gene: TRBD1
abundance: NA
v_gene: TRBV27
CDR3aa: CASSPQGADTEAFF
CDR3nt: TGTGCCAGCAGTCCACAGGGGGCTGACACTGAAGCTTTCTTT

j_gene: TRBJ2-7
d_gene: NA
abundance: few
v_gene: TRBV7-6
CDR3aa: CASSLAAGQQYF
CDR3nt: TGTGCCAGCAGCTTAGCTGCCGGGCAGCAGTACTTC

j_gene: TRBJ2-2
d_gene: TRBD1
abundance: few
v_gene: TRBV6-5
CDR3aa: CASSTGTVTGELFF
CDR3nt: TGTGCCAGTTCTACCGGGACAGTCACCGGGGAGCTGTTTTTT

j_gene: TRBJ1-2
d_gene: NA
abundance: NA
v_gene: TRBV20-1
CDR3aa: CSASRQSNGYTF
CDR3nt: TGCAGTGCTAGTCGGCAGAGCAATGGCTACACCTTC

j_gene: TRBJ2-3
d_gene: NA
abundance: NA
v_gene: TRBV11-2
CDR3aa: CASSSAGTRYF
CDR3nt: TGTGCCAGCAGCTCAGCCGGGACTCGGTATTTT